These T cell receptor beta chains were read from a single sample in a study of CD8 T cells in ankylosing spondylitis. MiXCR was run by TCRdb on the 5' RACE reads, yielding one entry per CDR3 protein. This repertoire shows about 440,000 distinct CDR3 sequences, about 15% found once; its top ten account for over 1%. Sequenced input: blood, either unsorted or a sorted T cell fraction (not recorded which). The origin of the receptors is a male donor with ankylosing spondylitis. Both conserved end residues are part of each CDR3. D genes are given only for firm matches. A clone size is listed for some rows: how often the clone was seen (once, few, many), or a class if it is expanded.

length: 13
V: TRBV7-3
J: TRBJ2-7
size: NA
D: NA
DNA: TGTGCCAGCAGCTTAAGGAGGGGCGACGAGCAGTACTTC
CDR3: CASSLRRGDEQYF

length: 15
V: TRBV27
J: TRBJ2-7
size: NA
D: TRBD2
DNA: TGTGCCAGCAGTCCCCGACTAGCGGGGGACCGCGGGCAGTACTTC
CDR3: CASSPRLAGDRGQYF

length: 16
V: TRBV4-1
J: TRBJ1-1
size: few
D: NA
DNA: TGCGCCAGCAGCCAAGATACGAGAAAGGGGGGCACTGAAGCTTTCTTT
CDR3: CASSQDTRKGGTEAFF

length: 15
V: TRBV7-9
J: TRBJ2-2
size: NA
D: NA
DNA: TGTGCCAGCAGCACAGCGTTGGGGTCTATCGGGAAGCTGTTTTTT
CDR3: CASSTALGSIGKLFF

length: 16
V: TRBV5-1
J: TRBJ2-1
size: few
D: TRBD2
DNA: TGCGCCAGCAGCCCCCATGATAGCGGGGCCGACAATGAGCAGTTCTTC
CDR3: CASSPHDSGADNEQFF

length: 16
V: TRBV5-1
J: TRBJ2-2
size: few
D: TRBD2
DNA: TGCGCCAGCAGCCCAACTAGCGGGGGGGCCGCCGGGGAGCTGTTTTTT
CDR3: CASSPTSGGAAGELFF

length: 15
V: TRBV11-1
J: TRBJ2-1
size: many
D: TRBD1
DNA: TGTGCCAGCAGCTTAGGGGGACAGGGGGCCAATGAGCAGTTCTTC
CDR3: CASSLGGQGANEQFF

length: 16
V: TRBV25-1
J: TRBJ1-1
size: NA
D: TRBD1
DNA: TGTGCCAGCAGTTCAAATCCCGGGACAGGGAGCACTGAAGCTTTCTTT
CDR3: CASSSNPGTGSTEAFF

length: 14
V: TRBV20-1
J: TRBJ2-3
size: few
D: TRBD1
DNA: TGCAGTGCCTCGGGACAGGGTGGGACAGATACGCAGTATTTT
CDR3: CSASGQGGTDTQYF

length: 15
V: TRBV5-1
J: TRBJ2-1
size: few
D: NA
DNA: TGCGCCAGCAGCTTGGAGACCCCCTCCTACAATGAGCAGTTCTTC
CDR3: CASSLETPSYNEQFF

length: 15
V: TRBV7-2
J: TRBJ1-3
size: few
D: NA
DNA: TGTGCCAGCAGACTACGGGCAGGGGATGGAAACACCATATATTTT
CDR3: CASRLRAGDGNTIYF

length: 15
V: TRBV5-1
J: TRBJ1-2
size: NA
D: TRBD1
DNA: TGCGCCAGCAGTAGAACAGGGGGTCCTAACTATGGCTACACCTTC
CDR3: CASSRTGGPNYGYTF

length: 13
V: TRBV20-1
J: TRBJ2-3
size: few
D: NA
DNA: TGCAGTGCTACCCAATACCTCACAGATACGCAGTATTTT
CDR3: CSATQYLTDTQYF

length: 14
V: TRBV20-1
J: TRBJ1-1
size: few
D: TRBD1
DNA: TGCAGTGCTAGCCGGACAGGGAGAAACACTGAAGCTTTCTTT
CDR3: CSASRTGRNTEAFF

length: 12
V: TRBV3-1
J: TRBJ1-2
size: NA
D: NA
DNA: TGTGCCAGCAGCCAGGAAAGCGGTGGCTACACCTTC
CDR3: CASSQESGGYTF

length: 15
V: TRBV27
J: TRBJ2-1
size: NA
D: NA
DNA: TGTGCCAGCAGTTTCGGGCGGGTCACCTACAATGAGCAGTTCTTC
CDR3: CASSFGRVTYNEQFF

length: 16
V: TRBV6-2/TRBV6-3
J: TRBJ2-1
size: NA
D: TRBD1
DNA: TGTGCCAGCAGTTACCGGACAGGGGGCTCCTACAATGAGCAGTTCTTC
CDR3: CASSYRTGGSYNEQFF

length: 13
V: TRBV30
J: TRBJ2-7
size: NA
D: NA
DNA: TGTGCCTGGAGTCTGGGCGGGACCTACGAGCAGTACTTC
CDR3: CAWSLGGTYEQYF

length: 14
V: TRBV4-3
J: TRBJ2-2
size: few
D: NA
DNA: TGCGCCAGCAGCCAAGACCCAGCCGCCGGGGAGCTGTTTTTT
CDR3: CASSQDPAAGELFF

length: 11
V: TRBV12-3/TRBV12-4
J: TRBJ1-2
size: many
D: NA
DNA: TGTGCCAGCAGACGGATGTATGGCTACACCTTC
CDR3: CASRRMYGYTF

length: 15
V: TRBV12-3/TRBV12-4
J: TRBJ1-2
size: NA
D: NA
DNA: TGTGCCAGCTTACCCCGGGGTGGGGGTAACTATGGCTACACCTTC
CDR3: CASLPRGGGNYGYTF

length: 16
V: TRBV3-1
J: TRBJ2-5
size: few
D: TRBD2
DNA: TGTGCCAGCAGCCAAGATTCGCGGGGGAAGCAAGAGACCCAGTACTTC
CDR3: CASSQDSRGKQETQYF

length: 16
V: TRBV12-3/TRBV12-4
J: TRBJ1-1
size: few
D: TRBD1
DNA: TGTGCCAGCAGTTCGGGGACAGGGTGGGTTTACTCTGAAGCTTTCTTT
CDR3: CASSSGTGWVYSEAFF

length: 16
V: TRBV15
J: TRBJ2-1
size: NA
D: TRBD1
DNA: TGTGCCACCAGCAGATACCGGGACAGGGGGCGGAATGAGCAGTTCTTC
CDR3: CATSRYRDRGRNEQFF

length: 14
V: TRBV19
J: TRBJ1-5
size: few
D: NA
DNA: TGTGCCAGTAGTATAGGACCAGGGGATCAGCCCCAGCATTTT
CDR3: CASSIGPGDQPQHF

length: 16
V: TRBV4-1
J: TRBJ1-3
size: few
D: NA
DNA: TGCGCCAGCAGCAAAGAAGTAGCTACCTCTGGAAACACCATATATTTT
CDR3: CASSKEVATSGNTIYF

length: 14
V: TRBV6-4
J: TRBJ2-5
size: few
D: NA
DNA: TGTGCCAGCAGTGAGGGCTCCGGGACTCGGACCCAGTACTTC
CDR3: CASSEGSGTRTQYF

length: 16
V: TRBV24-1
J: TRBJ1-5
size: NA
D: TRBD1
DNA: TGTGCCACCAGTGATCCCGGACAGGGTAGAATTCAGCCCCAGCATTTT
CDR3: CATSDPGQGRIQPQHF

length: 16
V: TRBV4-3
J: TRBJ2-5
size: few
D: TRBD2
DNA: TGCGCCAGCAGCCAAGATCTTCCGGGAGGAAAAGAGACCCAGTACTTC
CDR3: CASSQDLPGGKETQYF

length: 11
V: TRBV6-2/TRBV6-3
J: TRBJ2-7
size: NA
D: NA
DNA: TGTGCCAGCAACTGGGTCGGGGAGCAGTACTTC
CDR3: CASNWVGEQYF

length: 14
V: TRBV30
J: TRBJ1-2
size: few
D: NA
DNA: TGTGCCTGGAGTGGTAGACAGGTTTTCAATGGCTACACCTTC
CDR3: CAWSGRQVFNGYTF

length: 13
V: TRBV30
J: TRBJ2-2
size: NA
D: NA
DNA: TGTGCCTGGAGTGGGTTCCACACCGGGGAGCTGTTTTTT
CDR3: CAWSGFHTGELFF

length: 15
V: TRBV7-8
J: TRBJ1-1
size: NA
D: NA
DNA: TGTGCCAGCAGCCCCCAGGGGATGGTGAACACTGAAGCTTTCTTT
CDR3: CASSPQGMVNTEAFF

length: 13
V: TRBV6-1
J: TRBJ1-1
size: few
D: NA
DNA: TGTGCCAGCAGTGCTAAGTGGGACACTGAAGCTTTCTTT
CDR3: CASSAKWDTEAFF

length: 14
V: TRBV27
J: TRBJ1-6
size: NA
D: TRBD1
DNA: TGTGCCTCCTCCTTGCGGCCAGGGGGTTCACCCCTCCACTTT
CDR3: CASSLRPGGSPLHF

length: 19
V: TRBV11-2
J: TRBJ2-1
size: few
D: TRBD2
DNA: TGTGCCAGCAGCGCCGTGGCGCTAGCGGGGGCGTTCTCCTACAATGAGCAGTTCTTC
CDR3: CASSAVALAGAFSYNEQFF

length: 15
V: TRBV27
J: TRBJ2-7
size: NA
D: NA
DNA: TGTGCCAGCAGTTTTTGGAGGCGGGGGCCCCCCGAGCAGTACTTC
CDR3: CASSFWRRGPPEQYF

length: 12
V: TRBV20-1
J: TRBJ1-2
size: few
D: NA
DNA: TGCAGTGCTAGAGACAGCCAGCATGGCTACACCTTC
CDR3: CSARDSQHGYTF

length: 15
V: TRBV20-1
J: TRBJ1-2
size: NA
D: NA
DNA: TGCAGTGCTAGATCAGGGACCACACTTATCTCGGGCTACACCTTC
CDR3: CSARSGTTLISGYTF

length: 13
V: TRBV28
J: TRBJ2-7
size: few
D: NA
DNA: TGTGCCAGCAGCCGCGCCGGCTCCTACGAGCAGTACTTC
CDR3: CASSRAGSYEQYF

length: 14
V: TRBV7-3
J: TRBJ2-1
size: few
D: TRBD2
DNA: TGTGCCAGCAGCCCGACTAGCGGGGACAATGAGCAGTTCTTC
CDR3: CASSPTSGDNEQFF

length: 14
V: TRBV29-1
J: TRBJ2-1
size: few
D: TRBD2
DNA: TGCAGCGTTCCCCTAGCGGGAAGTCGCAATGAGCAGTTCTTC
CDR3: CSVPLAGSRNEQFF

length: 15
V: TRBV6-1
J: TRBJ1-2
size: NA
D: TRBD1
DNA: TGTGCCAGCAGGGATCGGGACAGCCTTCTTTATGGCTACACCTTC
CDR3: CASRDRDSLLYGYTF

length: 12
V: TRBV5-6
J: TRBJ1-2
size: few
D: NA
DNA: TGTGCCAGCAGCTTGGGGTCCTTGGGCTACACCTTC
CDR3: CASSLGSLGYTF

length: 17
V: TRBV6-5
J: TRBJ2-3
size: few
D: TRBD2
DNA: TGTGCCAGCAGTTACTCAGGGACTAGCGGGAGTATGGGTACGCAGTATTTT
CDR3: CASSYSGTSGSMGTQYF

length: 17
V: TRBV4-1
J: TRBJ2-1
size: many
D: TRBD1
DNA: TGCGCCAGCAGACCAACTAGGGACAGGGGGCTATACAATGAGCAGTTCTTC
CDR3: CASRPTRDRGLYNEQFF